The 15 T cell receptor beta chains below all came from one sample that was sequenced in a study of CD8 T cells in ankylosing spondylitis. TCRdb processed the 5' RACE reads anew with MiXCR; each CDR3 protein has one entry. The sample comprises 130,000 or so distinct CDR3 sequences, around 7% of which are singletons, and approximately 12% rests with the top ten. The specimen sequenced was blood, either unsorted or a sorted T cell fraction (not recorded which). The receptor set was obtained from a male donor with ankylosing spondylitis or in good health (not recorded which).

This clonotype was counted many times. The J gene is TRBJ2-1, the V gene TRBV7-9; TRBD2 matches 8 bases. This CDR3 region has 15 residues. V was pared by 5 bases and J by 9 bases, with 12 bases of the junction left unmatched. Germline CDR1 SEHNR, CDR2 FQNEAQ (reference sequence). Here the CDR3 DNA reads TGTGCCAGCAGCCTCCAACGGGGGGGCATTAGTGAGCAGTTCTTC. Its translation: CASSLQRGGISEQFF.

The table lists this clonotype with many counts. The genes are TRBV20-1 and TRBJ1-3; D is uncertain. V lost 6 bases and J lost 0, with 15 bases in between. Germline V gene sequence: CDR1 DFQATT, CDR2 SNEGSKA (reference sequence). The CDR3 loop spans 15 amino acids. The CDR3 DNA sequence: TGCAGTGCGACCGCGGGCGCTCTCTCTGGAAACACCATATATTTT. Translated: CSATAGALSGNTIYF.

V gene TRBV5-1 combines with J gene TRBJ2-1; 7 nucleotides match TRBD1. The ends lost 0 bases at V and 6 bases at J; junction bases unmatched: 6. The germline V gene has CDR1 SGHRS and CDR2 YFSETQ. CDR3 length equals 15 residues. Here the CDR3 reads CASSLEDRRSNEQFF. The CDR3 DNA follows: TGCGCCAGCAGCTTGGAGGACAGGAGGTCCAATGAGCAGTTCTTC.

This clonotype appeared many times. J is TRBJ2-1 and V is TRBV10-3; 10 positions agree with TRBD2. The CDR3 runs to 16 residues. V dropped 7 bases and J dropped 8; count of bases not matched to a gene: 14. CDR1 is ENHRY and CDR2 is SYGVKD in the germline V gene. Here the CDR3 reads CAIKESGRARIDEQFF. The CDR3 DNA reads TGTGCCATCAAAGAGAGCGGGAGGGCCCGTATTGATGAGCAGTTCTTC.

The rearrangement joins TRBV5-3 to TRBJ1-2; D call uncertain. TRBV5-3 is classed as an ORF, of uncertain function. The CDR3 loop spans 13 amino acids. The V gene lost 9 bases and the J gene lost 2 bases, with 14 bases spanning the gap. The CDR3 loop is CAIAPRMNYGYTF. The CDR3, as DNA: TGTGCCATCGCCCCCCGGATGAACTATGGCTACACCTTC.

This chain uses TRBV6-2 or TRBV6-3 with TRBJ2-2; D is possibly TRBD1 (6 bases). The germline V gene encodes CDR1 MNHEY and CDR2 SVGEGT. The CDR3 contains 15 residues. V was shortened by 5 bases and J by 7 bases, with 17 bases between the two germline ends. CDR3 coding DNA: TGTGCCAGCAGTCGATTTCGGGACATTGGCGGGGAGCTGTTTTTT. Residues: CASSRFRDIGGELFF.

V usage is TRBV28 and J usage is TRBJ1-1, with TRBD1 as a possible D gene (6 bases). Germline V gene sequence: CDR1 MDHEN, CDR2 SYDVKM. Trimming took 7 bases from V and 6 from J, leaving 21 bases between them. The CDR3 length is 15 residues. CDR3 residues: CASTEPSRGGSEAFF. In nucleotides, the CDR3 is TGTGCCAGCACCGAGCCGTCGAGAGGGGGGTCTGAAGCTTTCTTT.

Many counts were recorded for this clonotype. CDR3 coding DNA: TGCGCCAGCAGCCCCTGGGGGGGCACTGAAGCTTTCTTT. Translation: CASSPWGGTEAFF. V gene TRBV5-1 combines with J gene TRBJ1-1; D may be TRBD1 (5 bases). CDR3 length: 13 residues. V lost 4 bases, J lost 4 bases, and 11 bases lay in between. Germline loops: CDR1 SGHRS, CDR2 YFSETQ. Variable domain in full (rest from reference TRBV5-1 and TRBJ1-1): KAGVTQTPRYLIKTRGQQVTLSCSPISGHRSVSWYQQTPGQGLQFLFEYFSETQRNKGNFPGRFSGRQFSNSRSEMNVSTLELGDSALYLCASSPWGGTEAFFGQGTRLTVV.

The table lists this clonotype with many counts. The rearrangement joins TRBV29-1 to TRBJ1-3; no clear D. CDR3 length: 14 amino acids. The V end lost 1 base, the J end lost 0 bases, and 7 bases lay between the germline ends. Germline V lookup: CDR1 SQVTM, CDR2 ANQGSEA. Here the CDR3 DNA reads TGCAGCGTTGAAGGGGCTCTCTCTGGAAACACCATATATTTT. It yields the protein CSVEGALSGNTIYF.

This clonotype was detected many times. V and J are TRBV7-2 and TRBJ2-1; 10 nucleotides match TRBD1. The V gene's germline CDR1 is SGHTA and CDR2 FQGNSA. Unmatched junction bases numbered 9, after V lost 0 bases and J lost 7 bases. This CDR3 spans 17 amino acids. Written as DNA, the CDR3 is TGTGCCAGCAGCTTAGCCCAACGACAGGGGGCGCGGAATGAGCAGTTCTTC. The encoded protein is CASSLAQRQGARNEQFF.

V usage is TRBV7-3 and J usage is TRBJ2-5; D ambiguous. Per germline, CDR1 SGHTA and CDR2 FQGTGA. The CDR3 is made up of 13 amino acids. Trimming shortened V by 8 bases and J by 10 bases, and 20 bases separated the two germline ends. This chain's CDR3 is CASGYPGKADQYF. CDR3 DNA: TGTGCCAGCGGATACCCGGGCAAGGCGGACCAGTACTTC.

Many counts were recorded for this clonotype. This sequence joins TRBV28 and TRBJ2-1; 7 bases are shared with TRBD2. Germline CDR1 and CDR2: MDHEN and SYDVKM. There are 15 residues in the CDR3. The J segment lost 6 bases and the V segment lost 3 bases, leaving 8 bases of the junction unmatched. The CDR3 nucleotides are TGTGCCAGCAGTTTTAATGGAGCTAGCGGCAATGAGCAGTTCTTC. The encoded protein is CASSFNGASGNEQFF.

There are a few counts of this clonotype. V usage is TRBV2 and J usage is TRBJ2-7; no definite D call. The CDR3 contains 13 residues. V was clipped by 4 bases and J by 2 bases, with 9 bases between them. Germline lookup yields CDR1 SNHLY and CDR2 FYNNEI. The CDR3 reads CASSAHLTYEQYF. DNA of the CDR3: TGTGCCAGCAGTGCACACCTCACCTACGAGCAGTACTTC.

Ten or more counts support this clonotype. A junction end diverges from the germline sequence, so it may reflect a read error. This rearrangement joins TRBV5-1 to TRBJ1-6; 11 bases map to TRBD1. Germline V CDR1 and CDR2: SGHRS, YFSETQ. The CDR3 is 16 residues long. The CDR3 spells CASSLRTGGYDSPLHF. The CDR3 DNA follows: TGCGCCAGCAGCCTAAGGACAGGGGGCTATGATTCACCCCTCCACTTT.

The gene calls are TRBV5-5 and TRBJ1-5; TRBD1 might be the D (5 bases). V lost 0 bases, J lost 9 bases, and 10 bases lay in between. CDR1 SGHKS and CDR2 YYEKEE come from the germline V gene (reference sequence). The CDR3 is 13 residues long. The CDR3: CASSLAVGTPQHF. The CDR3 bases are TGTGCCAGCAGCTTGGCAGTAGGGACGCCCCAGCATTTT.